Listed below are T cell receptor beta chains from one sample, sequenced in a study of Ad26.COV2.S vaccination and SARS-CoV-2 variants. Sequencing was performed with immunoSEQ multiplex PCR; in TCRdb, only in-frame clones are kept and a portion is missing. The sample lists approximately 420,000 clones, 88% occurring once. The sample consisted of peripheral blood, taken in a trial of Ad26.COV2.S vaccine versus placebo. All receptors come from a person aged 18-60 years who received the Ad26.COV2.S COVID-19 vaccine or a placebo. Both conserved end residues are part of each CDR3. The D gene is left open where the match is weak. Only some rows state a clone size, as once, few, many or a class for expanded clones.

V: TRBV6-5
size: once
J: TRBJ1-5
D: .
CDR3: CASSYRRGQPQHF
DNA: TGTGCCAGCAGTTACCGGAGGGGACAGCCCCAGCATTTT

V: TRBV7-2
size: .
J: TRBJ2-1
D: TRBD1
CDR3: CASSLGQGAQGEQFF
DNA: TGTGCCAGCAGCTTAGGACAGGGGGCCCAGGGAGAGCAGTTCTTC

V: TRBV11-2
size: .
J: TRBJ2-3
D: .
CDR3: CASSNLTRMGTDTQYF
DNA: TGTGCTAGCAGTAACTTAACGAGAATGGGCACAGATACGCAGTATTTT

V: TRBV4-1
size: many
J: TRBJ1-6
D: TRBD1
CDR3: CASSQDQQGDSPLHF
DNA: TGCGCCAGCAGCCAAGATCAACAGGGGGATTCACCCCTCCACTTT

V: TRBV3-1/TRBV3-2
size: .
J: TRBJ1-1
D: .
CDR3: CASSLPGPNTEAFF
DNA: TGTGCCAGCAGCCTCCCAGGGCCGAACACTGAAGCTTTCTTT

V: TRBV12-5
size: .
J: TRBJ2-2
D: .
CDR3: CASGPGGLPNTGELFF
DNA: TGTGCTAGTGGTCCTGGGGGCCTACCGAACACCGGGGAGCTGTTTTTT

V: TRBV7-9
size: .
J: TRBJ2-5
D: .
CDR3: CASSLYWETQYF
DNA: TGTGCCAGCAGCCTCTATTGGGAGACCCAGTACTTC

V: TRBV6-6
size: once
J: TRBJ2-5
D: TRBD2
CDR3: CASSKSPGGLETQYF
DNA: TGTGCCAGCAGTAAAAGCCCGGGGGGGCTGGAGACCCAGTACTTC

V: TRBV4-1
size: few
J: TRBJ1-2
D: .
CDR3: CASSPKLTSLYGYTF
DNA: TGCGCCAGCAGCCCAAAATTGACATCCCTCTATGGCTACACCTTC

V: TRBV6-5
size: once
J: TRBJ2-5
D: TRBD2
CDR3: CASSYSSGGQQETQYF
DNA: TGTGCCAGCAGTTACTCGAGCGGGGGCCAGCAAGAGACCCAGTACTTC

V: TRBV19
size: .
J: TRBJ2-7
D: TRBD1
CDR3: CASSEGQSDEQYF
DNA: TGTGCCAGTAGTGAGGGACAGTCGGACGAGCAGTACTTC

V: TRBV5-4
size: .
J: TRBJ1-4
D: .
CDR3: CASSAVPGAGEKLFF
DNA: TGTGCCAGCAGCGCGGTCCCAGGGGCTGGTGAAAAACTGTTTTTT

V: TRBV4-3
size: few
J: TRBJ2-1
D: TRBD1
CDR3: CASSQTGTGAPSSYNEQFF
DNA: TGCGCCAGCAGCCAAACCGGGACAGGGGCACCGAGCTCCTACAATGAGCAGTTCTTC

V: TRBV12-3/TRBV12-4
size: .
J: TRBJ2-2
D: .
CDR3: CANSPGPGELFF
DNA: TGTGCCAACAGTCCGGGCCCCGGGGAGCTGTTTTTT

V: TRBV4-3
size: .
J: TRBJ1-2
D: TRBD1
CDR3: CASSNYRGGPTYGYTF
DNA: TGCGCCAGCAGCAACTACCGAGGGGGCCCAACCTATGGCTACACCTTC

V: TRBV6-5
size: once
J: TRBJ1-5
D: .
CDR3: CASRADGAGQPQHF
DNA: TGTGCCAGCAGAGCCGATGGGGCTGGTCAGCCCCAGCATTTT

V: TRBV29-1
size: .
J: TRBJ2-1
D: .
CDR3: CSALWGIHEQFF
DNA: TGCAGCGCCCTGTGGGGGATCCATGAGCAGTTCTTC

V: TRBV3-1/TRBV3-2
size: .
J: TRBJ2-3
D: .
CDR3: CASSQAETGPHTQYF
DNA: TGTGCCAGCAGCCAAGCGGAGACAGGTCCACATACGCAGTATTTT

V: TRBV11-2
size: .
J: TRBJ2-3
D: .
CDR3: CASSPGYLFSTDTQYF
DNA: TGTGCCAGCAGCCCCGGGTACCTGTTTAGCACAGATACGCAGTATTTT

V: TRBV3-1/TRBV3-2
size: .
J: TRBJ1-1
D: .
CDR3: CASSQREEAFF
DNA: TGTGCCAGCAGCCAAAGGGAGGAAGCTTTCTTT

V: TRBV7-9
size: once
J: TRBJ2-7
D: TRBD1
CDR3: CASSHGQGAPYEQYF
DNA: TGTGCCAGCAGCCATGGACAGGGGGCCCCCTACGAGCAGTACTTC

V: TRBV13
size: .
J: TRBJ2-3
D: .
CDR3: CASSSTVGVQPSTDTQYF
DNA: TGTGCCAGCAGCTCTACCGTGGGGGTTCAACCCAGCACAGATACGCAGTATTTT

V: TRBV7-2
size: .
J: TRBJ2-5
D: TRBD2
CDR3: CASCPGGAWETQYF
DNA: TGTGCCAGCTGCCCCGGGGGGGCATGGGAGACCCAGTACTTC

V: TRBV3-1/TRBV3-2
size: .
J: TRBJ2-7
D: TRBD1
CDR3: CASSQGDRAEQYF
DNA: TGTGCCAGCAGCCAAGGGGACAGGGCCGAGCAGTACTTC

V: TRBV11-2
size: .
J: TRBJ2-1
D: .
CDR3: CASSLAPRGNEQFF
DNA: TGTGCCAGCAGCTTAGCTCCCAGAGGCAATGAGCAGTTCTTC

V: TRBV9
size: .
J: TRBJ1-1
D: .
CDR3: CASSVMDVGEAFF
DNA: TGTGCCAGCAGCGTAATGGACGTGGGGGAAGCTTTCTTT

V: TRBV7-8
size: .
J: TRBJ1-1
D: .
CDR3: CASSSSGSTNTEAFF
DNA: TGTGCCAGCAGCTCCTCAGGGAGTACGAACACTGAAGCTTTCTTT

V: TRBV4-3
size: .
J: TRBJ2-6
D: .
CDR3: CASSWGTPGANVLTF
DNA: TGCGCCAGCAGCTGGGGGACTCCTGGGGCCAACGTCCTGACTTTC

V: TRBV5-4
size: .
J: TRBJ2-5
D: .
CDR3: CASSAQGPETQYF
DNA: TGTGCCAGCAGCGCACAGGGCCCAGAGACCCAGTACTTC

V: TRBV25-1
size: .
J: TRBJ1-2
D: TRBD1
CDR3: CASSDPTTGATSGRGYTF
DNA: TGTGCCAGCAGTGACCCCACGACAGGGGCCACGTCGGGTCGAGGCTACACCTTC

V: TRBV7-9
size: .
J: TRBJ1-6
D: .
CDR3: CASSLALEGSPLHF
DNA: TGTGCCAGCAGCTTAGCGCTGGAGGGTTCACCCCTCCACTTT

V: TRBV18
size: .
J: TRBJ2-7
D: TRBD2
CDR3: CASSLDSGGSYEQYF
DNA: TGTGCCAGCTCACTCGATAGCGGGGGGTCCTACGAGCAGTACTTC

V: TRBV29-1
size: .
J: TRBJ2-3
D: .
CDR3: CSVDSQGITQYF
DNA: TGCAGCGTTGATAGTCAGGGAATTACGCAGTATTTT

V: TRBV9
size: .
J: TRBJ1-1
D: .
CDR3: CASSLGLMNTEAFF
DNA: TGTGCCAGCAGCTTAGGACTGATGAACACTGAAGCTTTCTTT

V: TRBV3-1/TRBV3-2
size: once
J: TRBJ2-7
D: .
CDR3: CASSQDRLDGRPYEQYF
DNA: TGTGCCAGCAGCCAAGATCGCCTAGATGGGAGACCCTACGAGCAGTACTTC

V: TRBV5-1
size: .
J: TRBJ2-3
D: .
CDR3: CASSLGADTQYF
DNA: TGCGCCAGCAGCTTGGGGGCAGATACGCAGTATTTT

V: TRBV5-4
size: .
J: TRBJ2-1
D: .
CDR3: CASSPLNNEQFF
DNA: TGTGCCAGCAGCCCGTTGAACAATGAGCAGTTCTTC

V: TRBV6-5
size: .
J: TRBJ1-4
D: .
CDR3: CASSRADGNDELFF
DNA: TGTGCCAGCAGTCGGGCGGACGGTAATGACGAACTGTTTTTT

V: TRBV19
size: .
J: TRBJ2-7
D: .
CDR3: CASSILAGGAYEQYF
DNA: TGTGCCAGTAGTATACTGGCCGGGGGAGCCTACGAGCAGTACTTC

V: TRBV5-1
size: .
J: TRBJ2-3
D: .
CDR3: CASSSTGYTDTQYF
DNA: TGCGCCAGCAGTTCGACAGGATACACAGATACGCAGTATTTT

V: TRBV27
size: .
J: TRBJ1-1
D: .
CDR3: CASSLGSPNTEAFF
DNA: TGTGCCAGCAGTTTAGGATCCCCGAACACTGAAGCTTTCTTT

V: TRBV15
size: .
J: TRBJ1-1
D: .
CDR3: CATSRDRGNTEAFF
DNA: TGTGCCACCAGCAGAGATCGGGGGAACACTGAAGCTTTCTTT

V: TRBV5-4
size: .
J: TRBJ1-1
D: .
CDR3: CASSLGRGLSPEAFF
DNA: TGTGCCAGCAGCTTGGGGCGGGGGTTGTCTCCCGAAGCTTTCTTT

V: TRBV6-6
size: .
J: TRBJ2-3
D: TRBD2
CDR3: CASSPSRTSGARDTQYF
DNA: TGTGCCAGCAGTCCATCCAGGACTAGCGGGGCAAGAGATACGCAGTATTTT

V: TRBV5-3
size: .
J: TRBJ2-5
D: TRBD1
CDR3: CARPRTPGQQETQYF
DNA: TGTGCCAGACCTAGGACACCGGGACAGCAAGAGACCCAGTACTTC

V: TRBV14
size: .
J: TRBJ2-3
D: .
CDR3: CASSQDRVPLSDTQYF
DNA: TGTGCCAGCAGCCAAGATCGGGTCCCGTTGTCAGATACGCAGTATTTT

V: TRBV18
size: .
J: TRBJ2-7
D: TRBD2
CDR3: CASSRTSGGTYEQYF
DNA: TGTGCCAGCTCAAGGACTAGCGGGGGCACCTACGAGCAGTACTTC

V: TRBV6-2/TRBV6-3
size: .
J: TRBJ1-1
D: .
CDR3: CASSFDTEAFF
DNA: TGTGCCAGCAGTTTTGACACTGAAGCTTTCTTT

V: TRBV7-9
size: .
J: TRBJ1-2
D: TRBD1
CDR3: CASSLGTRDSANYGYTF
DNA: TGTGCCAGCAGCTTAGGGACAAGGGACAGCGCTAACTATGGCTACACCTTC

V: TRBV4-1
size: .
J: TRBJ2-3
D: .
CDR3: CASSQVGDTDTQYF
DNA: TGCGCCAGCAGCCAAGTCGGGGACACAGATACGCAGTATTTT

V: TRBV4-3
size: .
J: TRBJ1-4
D: TRBD1
CDR3: CASSQAAPGQGAEKLFF
DNA: TGCGCCAGCAGCCAAGCTGCACCCGGACAGGGAGCCGAAAAACTGTTTTTT

V: TRBV6-5
size: .
J: TRBJ1-4
D: .
CDR3: CASKGVEKLFF
DNA: TGTGCCAGCAAGGGAGTGGAAAAACTGTTTTTT

V: TRBV3-1/TRBV3-2
size: .
J: TRBJ1-1
D: .
CDR3: CASSQEPPVFIDTEAFF
DNA: TGTGCCAGCAGCCAAGAGCCTCCGGTTTTTATAGACACTGAAGCTTTCTTT

V: TRBV12-3/TRBV12-4
size: once
J: TRBJ1-2
D: .
CDR3: CASSFFGGYGYTF
DNA: TGTGCCAGCAGTTTCTTTGGAGGCTATGGCTACACCTTC

V: TRBV9
size: .
J: TRBJ2-1
D: TRBD2
CDR3: CASSPWDDGGAYNEQFF
DNA: TGTGCCAGCAGCCCCTGGGACGACGGGGGGGCCTACAATGAGCAGTTCTTC